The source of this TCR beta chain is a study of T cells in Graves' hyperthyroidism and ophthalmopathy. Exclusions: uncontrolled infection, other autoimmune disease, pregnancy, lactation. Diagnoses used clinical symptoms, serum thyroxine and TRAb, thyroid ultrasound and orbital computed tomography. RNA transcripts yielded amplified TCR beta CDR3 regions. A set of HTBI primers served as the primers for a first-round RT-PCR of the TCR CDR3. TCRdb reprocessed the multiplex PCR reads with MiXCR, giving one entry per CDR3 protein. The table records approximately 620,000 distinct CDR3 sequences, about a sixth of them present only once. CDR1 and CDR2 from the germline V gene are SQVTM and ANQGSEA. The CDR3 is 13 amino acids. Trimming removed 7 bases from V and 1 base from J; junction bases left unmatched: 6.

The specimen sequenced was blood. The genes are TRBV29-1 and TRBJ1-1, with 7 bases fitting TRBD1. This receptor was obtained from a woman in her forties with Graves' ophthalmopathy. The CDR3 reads CSGCGTENTEAFF. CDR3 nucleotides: TGCAGCGGCTGCGGGACAGAGAACACTGAAGCTTTCTTT. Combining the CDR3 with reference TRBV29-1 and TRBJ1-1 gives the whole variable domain SAVISQKPSRDICQRGTSLTIQCQVDSQVTMMFWYRQQPGQSLTLIATANQGSEATYESGFVIDKFPISRPNLTFSTLTVSNMSPEDSSIYLCSGCGTENTEAFFGQGTRLTVV.